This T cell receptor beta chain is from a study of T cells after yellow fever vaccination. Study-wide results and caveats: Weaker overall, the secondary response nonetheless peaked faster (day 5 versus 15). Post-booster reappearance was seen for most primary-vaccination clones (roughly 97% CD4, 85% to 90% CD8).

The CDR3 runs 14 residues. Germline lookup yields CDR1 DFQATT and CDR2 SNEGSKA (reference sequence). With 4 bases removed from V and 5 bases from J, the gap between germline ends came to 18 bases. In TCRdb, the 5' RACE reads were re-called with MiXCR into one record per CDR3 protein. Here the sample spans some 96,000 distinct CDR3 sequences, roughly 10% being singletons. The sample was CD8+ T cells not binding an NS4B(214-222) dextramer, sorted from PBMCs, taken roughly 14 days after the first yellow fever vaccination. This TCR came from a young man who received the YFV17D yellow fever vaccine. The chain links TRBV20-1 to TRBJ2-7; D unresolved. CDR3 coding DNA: TGCAGTGCTACCCGCAAGTGGCAGTCCGACGAGCAGTACTTC. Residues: CSATRKWQSDEQYF.